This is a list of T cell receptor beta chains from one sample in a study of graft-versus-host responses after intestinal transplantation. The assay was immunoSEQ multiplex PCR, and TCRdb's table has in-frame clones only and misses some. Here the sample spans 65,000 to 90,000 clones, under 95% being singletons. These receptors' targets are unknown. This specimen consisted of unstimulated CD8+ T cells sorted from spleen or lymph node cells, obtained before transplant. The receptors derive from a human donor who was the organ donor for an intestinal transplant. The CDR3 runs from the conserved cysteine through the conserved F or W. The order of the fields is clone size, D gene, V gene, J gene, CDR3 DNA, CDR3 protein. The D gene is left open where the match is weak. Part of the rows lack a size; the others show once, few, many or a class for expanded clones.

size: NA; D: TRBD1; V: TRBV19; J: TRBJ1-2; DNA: TGTGCCACCGGACAGGCCTATGGCTACACCTTC; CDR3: CATGQAYGYTF
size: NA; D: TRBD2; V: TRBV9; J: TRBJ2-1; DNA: TGTGCCAGCAGCTTAAGCGGGGGTATCTACAATGAGCAGTTCTTC; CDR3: CASSLSGGIYNEQFF
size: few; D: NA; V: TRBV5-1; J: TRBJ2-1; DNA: TGCGCCAGCAGCGGGGGCCCAACCTACAATGAGCAGTTCTTC; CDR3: CASSGGPTYNEQFF
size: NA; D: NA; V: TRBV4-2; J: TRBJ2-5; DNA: TGTGCCAGCAGCCAAGATCATAGTAGCTGGGAGACCCAGTACTTC; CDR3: CASSQDHSSWETQYF
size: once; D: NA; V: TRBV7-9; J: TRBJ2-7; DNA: TGTGCCAGCAGCCCCGTGATAGGGAGCCTCCTTTACGAGCAGTACTTC; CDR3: CASSPVIGSLLYEQYF
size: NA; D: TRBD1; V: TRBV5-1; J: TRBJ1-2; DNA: TGCGCCAGCAGCTTGGTGGGACAGGGGAATGGCTACACCTTC; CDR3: CASSLVGQGNGYTF
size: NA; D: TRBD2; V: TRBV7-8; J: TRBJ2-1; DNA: TGTGCCAGCAGCTCACCCTGGGGGGAGGGAGATGAGCAGTTCTTC; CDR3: CASSSPWGEGDEQFF
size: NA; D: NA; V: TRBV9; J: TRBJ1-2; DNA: TGTGCCAGCAGCGTAGGGGGGGGGACGCCTTATGGCTACACCTTC; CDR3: CASSVGGGTPYGYTF
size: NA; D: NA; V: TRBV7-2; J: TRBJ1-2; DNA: TGTGCCAGCAGCTTAGGTCCCCGGTCGGGGTTGGACTATGGCTACACCTTC; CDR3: CASSLGPRSGLDYGYTF
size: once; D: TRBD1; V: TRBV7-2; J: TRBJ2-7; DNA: TGTGCCAGCAGCCTCCGGGGACAGGACTACGAGCAGTACTTC; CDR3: CASSLRGQDYEQYF
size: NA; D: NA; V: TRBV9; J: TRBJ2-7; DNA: TGTGCCAGCAGCGTAGACGATGCCCAGGCTGACGAGCAGTACTTC; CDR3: CASSVDDAQADEQYF
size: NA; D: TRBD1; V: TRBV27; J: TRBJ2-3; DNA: TGTGCCAGCACCGTACAGGGGCCCACAGATACGCAGTATTTT; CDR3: CASTVQGPTDTQYF
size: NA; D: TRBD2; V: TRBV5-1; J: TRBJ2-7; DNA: TGCGCCAGCAGCTTTAGCGGGGGGATATCCTACGAGCAGTACTTC; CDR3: CASSFSGGISYEQYF
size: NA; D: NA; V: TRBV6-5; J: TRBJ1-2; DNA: TGTGCCAGCCAGGCGACAGAGACCTATGGCTACACCTTC; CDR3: CASQATETYGYTF
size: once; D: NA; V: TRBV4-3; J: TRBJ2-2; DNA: TGCGCCAGCAGAGGATCTACAGTCGGCCCGAACACCGGGGAGCTGTTTTTT; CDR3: CASRGSTVGPNTGELFF
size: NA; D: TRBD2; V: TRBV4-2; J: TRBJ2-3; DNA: TGTGCCAGCAGCCAAGCTGGCGCGGGGGGCTTGAATACGCAGTATTTT; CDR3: CASSQAGAGGLNTQYF
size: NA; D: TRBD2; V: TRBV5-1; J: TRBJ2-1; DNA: TGCGCCAGCAGCCCCCCGACTAGCGGGGGTTACAATGAGCAGTTCTTC; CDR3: CASSPPTSGGYNEQFF
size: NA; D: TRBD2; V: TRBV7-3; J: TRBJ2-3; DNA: TGTGCCAGCAGCTTAAGGCGGGGCGGGGGGGCACATACGCAGTATTTT; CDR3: CASSLRRGGGAHTQYF
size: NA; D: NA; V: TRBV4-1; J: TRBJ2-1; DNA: TGCGCTGCGGCTAGCCCCAACAACAATGAGCAGTTCTTC; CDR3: CAAASPNNNEQFF
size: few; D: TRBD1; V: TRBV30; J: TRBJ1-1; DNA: TGTGCCTGGAGTGATACGATACAGGGGGCTGAAGCTTTCTTT; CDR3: CAWSDTIQGAEAFF
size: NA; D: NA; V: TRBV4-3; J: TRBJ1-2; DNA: TGCGCCAGCAGCCAAGGGTGGCAGGGGAAAGGCTACACCTTC; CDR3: CASSQGWQGKGYTF
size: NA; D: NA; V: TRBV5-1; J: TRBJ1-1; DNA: TGCGCCAGCAGCCCCAGCGGCACTGAAGCTTTCTTT; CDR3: CASSPSGTEAFF
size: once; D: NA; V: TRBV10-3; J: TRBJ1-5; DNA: TGTGCCATCAGTGAGTCACAGGGCAATCAGCCCCAGCATTTT; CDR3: CAISESQGNQPQHF
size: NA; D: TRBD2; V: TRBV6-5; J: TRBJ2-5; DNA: TGTGCCAGCAGTTTGACTAGCGGGGGTCAAGAGACCCAGTACTTC; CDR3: CASSLTSGGQETQYF
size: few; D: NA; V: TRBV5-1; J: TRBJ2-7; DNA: TGCGCCAGCAGCGATTCAGGGGTCCACGAGCAGTACTTC; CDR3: CASSDSGVHEQYF
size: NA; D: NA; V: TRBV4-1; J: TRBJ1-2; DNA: TGCGCCGTGTGGGAGACGAACTATGGCTACACCTTC; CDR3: CAVWETNYGYTF
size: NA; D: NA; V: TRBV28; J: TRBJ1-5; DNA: TGTGCCAGCAGTTTAATGGGAGGGGCCGCGGAACAGCCCCAGCATTTT; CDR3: CASSLMGGAAEQPQHF
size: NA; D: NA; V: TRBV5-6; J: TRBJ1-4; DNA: TGTGCCAGCAGCACCGACTTAAAGCTGGAAAAACTGTTTTTT; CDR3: CASSTDLKLEKLFF
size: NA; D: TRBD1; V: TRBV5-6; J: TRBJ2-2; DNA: TGTGCCAGCAGCTTGCCGCAGGGGGCCGTGGACGGGGAGCTGTTTTTT; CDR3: CASSLPQGAVDGELFF
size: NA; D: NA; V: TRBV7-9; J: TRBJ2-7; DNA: TGTGCCAGCAGCCCTCGGGACACTATCTACGAGCAGTACTTC; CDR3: CASSPRDTIYEQYF
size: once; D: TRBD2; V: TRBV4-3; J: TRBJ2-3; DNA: TGCGCCAGCAGCCAAGCGGGGGGGCCAGATACGCAGTATTTT; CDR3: CASSQAGGPDTQYF
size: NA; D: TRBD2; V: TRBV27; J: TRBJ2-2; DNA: TGTGCCAGCAGTTTAATAGCGGGGGGTGCCGGGGAGCTGTTTTTT; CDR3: CASSLIAGGAGELFF
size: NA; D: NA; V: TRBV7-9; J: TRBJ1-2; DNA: TGTGCCAGCAGCTTGACCGGGACAAGGAGTGGCTACACCTTC; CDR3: CASSLTGTRSGYTF
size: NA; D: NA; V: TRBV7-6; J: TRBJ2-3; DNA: TGTGCCAGCAGCTCCTCTTCCGAGGCTTACACAGATACGCAGTATTTT; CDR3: CASSSSSEAYTDTQYF
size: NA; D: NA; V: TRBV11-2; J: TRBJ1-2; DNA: TGTGCCAGCAGCTTAGATAAACAGGGAAGACGCTACACCTTC; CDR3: CASSLDKQGRRYTF
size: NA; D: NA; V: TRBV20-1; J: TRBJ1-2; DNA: TGCAGTGCTCCAGGATATGGTGGCTACACCTTC; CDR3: CSAPGYGGYTF
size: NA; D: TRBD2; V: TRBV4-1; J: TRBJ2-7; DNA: TGCGCCAGCAGCCAAGTAAACGGGGGGAACGAGCAGTACTTC; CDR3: CASSQVNGGNEQYF
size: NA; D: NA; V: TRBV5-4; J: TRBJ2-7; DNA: TGTGCCAGCAGCTCCCTCGGGGGTAGCTACGAGCAGTACTTC; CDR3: CASSSLGGSYEQYF
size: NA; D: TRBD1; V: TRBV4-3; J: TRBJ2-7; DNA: TGCGCCAGCAGCCCCGGACAGGGAGGCTACGAGCAGTACTTC; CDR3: CASSPGQGGYEQYF
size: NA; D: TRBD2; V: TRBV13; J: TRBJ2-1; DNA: TGTGCCAGCAGCCCCCGGGGGGACAATGAGCAGTTCTTC; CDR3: CASSPRGDNEQFF
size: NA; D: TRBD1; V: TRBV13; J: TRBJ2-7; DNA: TGTGCCAGCAGCCTCCAGATAAGAGGGACAGGGGAGCCCCAGCGGGAGTACTTC; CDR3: CASSLQIRGTGEPQREYF
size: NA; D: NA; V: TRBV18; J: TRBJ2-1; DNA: TGTGCCAGCTCACCACCCGGGGGGCTCACTTTCAATGAGCAGTTCTTC; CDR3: CASSPPGGLTFNEQFF